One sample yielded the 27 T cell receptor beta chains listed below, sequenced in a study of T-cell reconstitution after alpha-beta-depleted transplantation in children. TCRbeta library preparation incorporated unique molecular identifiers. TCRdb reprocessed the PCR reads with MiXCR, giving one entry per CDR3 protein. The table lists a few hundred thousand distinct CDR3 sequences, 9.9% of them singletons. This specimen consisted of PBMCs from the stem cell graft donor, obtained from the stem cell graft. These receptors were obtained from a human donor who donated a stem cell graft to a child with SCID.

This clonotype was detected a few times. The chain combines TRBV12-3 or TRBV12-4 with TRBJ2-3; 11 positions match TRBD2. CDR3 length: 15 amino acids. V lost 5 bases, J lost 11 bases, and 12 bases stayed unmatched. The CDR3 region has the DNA TGTGCCAGCAGTCCCGGGACTAGCGGACCTCGTGGGCAGTATTTT. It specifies CASSPGTSGPRGQYF.

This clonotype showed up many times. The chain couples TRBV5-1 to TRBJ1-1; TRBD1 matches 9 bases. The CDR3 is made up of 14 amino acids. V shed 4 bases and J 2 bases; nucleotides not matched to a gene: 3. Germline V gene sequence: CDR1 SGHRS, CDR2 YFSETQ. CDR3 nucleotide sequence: TGCGCCAGCAGCACGACAGGGGGAAACACTGAAGCTTTCTTT. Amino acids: CASSTTGGNTEAFF. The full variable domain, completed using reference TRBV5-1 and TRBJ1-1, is KAGVTQTPRYLIKTRGQQVTLSCSPISGHRSVSWYQQTPGQGLQFLFEYFSETQRNKGNFPGRFSGRQFSNSRSEMNVSTLELGDSALYLCASSTTGGNTEAFFGQGTRLTVV.

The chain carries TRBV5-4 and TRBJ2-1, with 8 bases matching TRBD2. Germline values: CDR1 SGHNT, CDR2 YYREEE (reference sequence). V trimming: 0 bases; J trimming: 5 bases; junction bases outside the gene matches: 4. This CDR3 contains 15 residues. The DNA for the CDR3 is TGTGCCAGCAGCTTGGGACTAGCGATAAACAATGAGCAGTTCTTC. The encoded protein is CASSLGLAINNEQFF. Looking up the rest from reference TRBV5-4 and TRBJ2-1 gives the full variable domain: ETGVTQSPTHLIKTRGQQVTLRCSSQSGHNTVSWYQQALGQGPQFIFQYYREEENGRGNFPPRFSGLQFPNYSSELNVNALELDDSALYLCASSLGLAINNEQFFGPGTRLTVL.

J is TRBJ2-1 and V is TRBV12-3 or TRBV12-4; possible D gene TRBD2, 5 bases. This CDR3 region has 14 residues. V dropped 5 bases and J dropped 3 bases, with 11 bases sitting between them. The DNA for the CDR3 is TGTGCCAGCAGTCCCGCCCGGGACTACAATGAGCAGTTCTTC. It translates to CASSPARDYNEQFF.

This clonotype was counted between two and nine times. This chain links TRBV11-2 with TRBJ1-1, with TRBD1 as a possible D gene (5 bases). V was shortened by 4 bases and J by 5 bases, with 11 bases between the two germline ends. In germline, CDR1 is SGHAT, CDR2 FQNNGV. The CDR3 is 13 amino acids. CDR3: CASSYAGSTEAFF. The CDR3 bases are TGTGCCAGCAGCTATGCAGGGAGTACTGAAGCTTTCTTT.

CDR3 region: CASSHSGQGNTEAFF. CDR3 DNA: TGTGCCAGCAGCCATAGCGGACAGGGGAACACTGAAGCTTTCTTT. The J gene is TRBJ1-1, the V gene TRBV4-2; 8 bases are shared with TRBD1. Germline V gene sequence: CDR1 LGHNA, CDR2 YNFKEQ. Unmatched junction bases numbered 4, after V lost 3 bases and J lost 1 base. The CDR3 totals 15 residues.

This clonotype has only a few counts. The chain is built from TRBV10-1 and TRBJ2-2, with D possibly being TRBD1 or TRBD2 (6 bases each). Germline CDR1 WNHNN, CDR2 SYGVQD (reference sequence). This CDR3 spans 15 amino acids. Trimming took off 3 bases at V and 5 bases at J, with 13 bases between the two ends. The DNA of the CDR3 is TGCGCCAGCAGTGATCGGGGGCTAGGGACCGGGGAGCTGTTTTTT. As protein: CASSDRGLGTGELFF.

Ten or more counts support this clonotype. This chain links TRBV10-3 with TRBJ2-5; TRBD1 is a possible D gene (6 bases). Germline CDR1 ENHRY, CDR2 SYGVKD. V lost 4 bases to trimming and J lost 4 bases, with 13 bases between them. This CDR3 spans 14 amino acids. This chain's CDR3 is CAISGTGSTETQYF. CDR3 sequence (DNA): TGTGCCATCAGTGGTACAGGGTCCACAGAGACCCAGTACTTC.

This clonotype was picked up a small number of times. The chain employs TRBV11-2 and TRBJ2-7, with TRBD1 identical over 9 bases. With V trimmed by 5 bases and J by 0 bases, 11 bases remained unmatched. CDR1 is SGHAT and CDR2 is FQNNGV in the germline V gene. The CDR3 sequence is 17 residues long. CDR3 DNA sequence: TGTGCCAGCAGCACACAGGGACAGGGATACGACTCCTACGAGCAGTACTTC. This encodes CASSTQGQGYDSYEQYF.

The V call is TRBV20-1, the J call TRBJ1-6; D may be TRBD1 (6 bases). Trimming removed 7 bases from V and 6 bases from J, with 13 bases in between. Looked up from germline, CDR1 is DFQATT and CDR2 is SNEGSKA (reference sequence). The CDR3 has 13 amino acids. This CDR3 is CSGGKGGNSPLHF. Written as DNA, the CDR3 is TGCAGTGGAGGGAAAGGGGGTAATTCACCCCTCCACTTT.

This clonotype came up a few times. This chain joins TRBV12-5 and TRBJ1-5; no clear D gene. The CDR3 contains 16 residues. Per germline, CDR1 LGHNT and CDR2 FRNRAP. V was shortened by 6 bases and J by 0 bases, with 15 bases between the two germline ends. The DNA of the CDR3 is TGTGCTAGTGGCTACCCCGACGGTGATAGCAATCAGCCCCAGCATTTT. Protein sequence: CASGYPDGDSNQPQHF. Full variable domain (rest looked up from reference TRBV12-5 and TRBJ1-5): DARVTQTPRHKVTEMGQEVTMRCQPILGHNTVFWYRQTMMQGLELLAYFRNRAPLDDSGMPKDRFSAEMPDATLATLKIQPSEPRDSAVYFCASGYPDGDSNQPQHFGDGTRLSIL.

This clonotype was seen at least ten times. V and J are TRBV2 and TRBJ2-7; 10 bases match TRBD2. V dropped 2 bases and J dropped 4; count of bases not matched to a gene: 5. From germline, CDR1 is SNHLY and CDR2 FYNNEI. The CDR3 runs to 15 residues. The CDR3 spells CASSETSGEFYEQYF. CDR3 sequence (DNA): TGTGCCAGCAGTGAAACTAGCGGGGAGTTTTACGAGCAGTACTTC.

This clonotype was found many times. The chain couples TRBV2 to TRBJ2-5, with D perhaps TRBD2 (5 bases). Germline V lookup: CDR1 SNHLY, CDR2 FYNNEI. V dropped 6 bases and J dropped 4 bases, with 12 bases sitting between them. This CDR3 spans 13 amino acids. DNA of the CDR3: TGTGCCAGCAGGGACCCCGCGGGAGAGACCCAGTACTTC. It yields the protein CASRDPAGETQYF.

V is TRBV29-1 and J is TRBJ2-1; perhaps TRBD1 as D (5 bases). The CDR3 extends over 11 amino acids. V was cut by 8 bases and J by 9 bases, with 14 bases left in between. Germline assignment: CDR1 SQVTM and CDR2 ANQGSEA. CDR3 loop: CSSDSSREQFF. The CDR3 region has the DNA TGCAGCTCCGACAGTTCCCGTGAGCAGTTCTTC.

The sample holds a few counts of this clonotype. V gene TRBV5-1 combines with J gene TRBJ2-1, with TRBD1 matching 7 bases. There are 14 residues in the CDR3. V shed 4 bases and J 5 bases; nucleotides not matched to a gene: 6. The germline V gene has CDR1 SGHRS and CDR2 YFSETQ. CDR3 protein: CASSIGTANNEQFF. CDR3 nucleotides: TGCGCCAGCAGCATAGGGACAGCAAACAATGAGCAGTTCTTC.

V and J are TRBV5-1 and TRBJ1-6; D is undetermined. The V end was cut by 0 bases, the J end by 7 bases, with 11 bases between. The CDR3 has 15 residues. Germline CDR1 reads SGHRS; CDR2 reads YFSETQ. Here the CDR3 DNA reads TGCGCCAGCAGCTTGGGATGGGAGAACAATTCACCCCTCCACTTT. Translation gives CASSLGWENNSPLHF.

CDR3 in amino acids: CASSVPPVTYEQYF. The CDR3, as DNA: TGTGCCAGCAGTGTCCCGCCAGTCACCTACGAGCAGTACTTC. This rearrangement joins TRBV2 to TRBJ2-7, with D unclear. V lost 4 bases to trimming and J lost 2 bases, with 12 bases between them. The CDR3 loop spans 14 amino acids. Germline CDR1 SNHLY, CDR2 FYNNEI.

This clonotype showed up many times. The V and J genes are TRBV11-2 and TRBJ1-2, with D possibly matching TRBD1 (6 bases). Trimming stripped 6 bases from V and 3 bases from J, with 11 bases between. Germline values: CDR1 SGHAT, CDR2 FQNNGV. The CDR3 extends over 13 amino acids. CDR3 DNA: TGTGCCAGCAGTCCAGGGGTGGACTATGGCTACACCTTC. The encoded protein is CASSPGVDYGYTF.

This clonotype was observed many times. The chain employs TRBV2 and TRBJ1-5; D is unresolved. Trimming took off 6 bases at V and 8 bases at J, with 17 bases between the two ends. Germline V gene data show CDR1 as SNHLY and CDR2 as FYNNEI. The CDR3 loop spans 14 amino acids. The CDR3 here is CASRRGQAVEPQHF. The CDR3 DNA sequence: TGTGCCAGCAGGCGCGGGCAGGCCGTGGAGCCCCAGCATTTT.

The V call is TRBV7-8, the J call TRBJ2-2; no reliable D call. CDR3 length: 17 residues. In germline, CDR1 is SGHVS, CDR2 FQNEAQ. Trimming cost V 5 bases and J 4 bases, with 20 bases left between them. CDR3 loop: CASSLSPAPYVTGELFF. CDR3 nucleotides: TGTGCCAGCAGCCTATCCCCAGCTCCGTATGTCACCGGGGAGCTGTTTTTT.

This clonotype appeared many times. DNA of the CDR3: TGCAGTGCTAGAGTAGATAAGCGGGGGCAAGAGACCCAGTACTTC. It codes for CSARVDKRGQETQYF. The V gene is TRBV20-1, the J gene TRBJ2-5; 8 bases map to TRBD2. The CDR3 spans 15 residues. Germline CDR1 DFQATT, CDR2 SNEGSKA (reference sequence). Trimming removed 1 base from V and 2 bases from J; junction bases left unmatched: 6.

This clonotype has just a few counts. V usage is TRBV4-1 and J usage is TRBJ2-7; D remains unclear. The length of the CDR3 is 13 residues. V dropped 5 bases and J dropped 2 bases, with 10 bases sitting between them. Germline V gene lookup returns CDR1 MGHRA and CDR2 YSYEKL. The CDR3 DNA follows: TGCGCCAGCAGCTTCGACGTTGCCTACGAGCAGTACTTC. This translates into CASSFDVAYEQYF.

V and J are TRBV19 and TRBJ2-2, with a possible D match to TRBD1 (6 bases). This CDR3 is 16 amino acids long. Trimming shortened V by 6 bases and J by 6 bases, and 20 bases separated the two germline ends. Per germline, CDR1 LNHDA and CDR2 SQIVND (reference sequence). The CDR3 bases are TGTGCCAGTAGGATCTGGGGGCTCCGAACGCCCGGGGAGCTGTTTTTT. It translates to CASRIWGLRTPGELFF.

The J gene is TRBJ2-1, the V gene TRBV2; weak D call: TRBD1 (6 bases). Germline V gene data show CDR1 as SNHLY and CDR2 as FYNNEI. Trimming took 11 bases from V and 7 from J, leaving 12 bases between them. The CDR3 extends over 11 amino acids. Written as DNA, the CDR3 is TGTGCCGTACCGGACAGAAATGAGCAGTTCTTC. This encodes CAVPDRNEQFF.

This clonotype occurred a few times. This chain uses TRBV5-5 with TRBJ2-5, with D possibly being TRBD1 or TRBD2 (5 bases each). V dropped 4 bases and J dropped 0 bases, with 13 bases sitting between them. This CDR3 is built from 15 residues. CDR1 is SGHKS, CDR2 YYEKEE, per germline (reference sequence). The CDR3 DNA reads TGTGCCAGCAGCCCCTGGGACGGCGACCAAGAGACCCAGTACTTC. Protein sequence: CASSPWDGDQETQYF.

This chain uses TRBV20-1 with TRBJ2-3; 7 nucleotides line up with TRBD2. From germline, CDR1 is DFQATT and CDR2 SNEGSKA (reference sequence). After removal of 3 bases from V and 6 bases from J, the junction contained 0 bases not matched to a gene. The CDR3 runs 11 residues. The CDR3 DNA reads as TGCAGTGCTAGCGGGGGGGATACGCAGTATTTT. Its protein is CSASGGDTQYF.

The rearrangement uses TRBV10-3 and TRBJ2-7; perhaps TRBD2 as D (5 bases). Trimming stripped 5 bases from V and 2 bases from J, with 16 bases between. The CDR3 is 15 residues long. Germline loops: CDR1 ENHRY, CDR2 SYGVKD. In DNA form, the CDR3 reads TGTGCCATCAGTACCGGGGTCGAAAGAACCTACGAGCAGTACTTC. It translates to CAISTGVERTYEQYF.